What follows are 2 T cell receptor beta chains derived from one specimen sequenced in a study of CD8+ T cells in alopecia areata (dated by TCRdb to 2016 to 2019). Library preparation employed the immunoSEQ multiplex PCR assay. For TCR sequencing, RNA was extracted from every sample and reverse transcribed into cDNA to serve as template. TCRdb took this table from immuneACCESS and kept in-frame rearrangements with V and J called. Such tables lack part of the clones; where checked against another copy, unresolved V genes explain under half of the gap, and the rest is unexplained. Here the sample has about 180,000 clones; roughly 50% occur a single time. The ten largest clonotypes hold 11% of the sample. The meaning of the sample's time point label: less than 25 weeks on oral tofacitinib. Interpreted using the paper, the treatment or condition label stands for: oral pan-JAK inhibitor, 5-10 mg twice daily.

The sample in question was CD8+ T cells sorted from blood, obtained at week 24, from a patient treated with tofacitinib. The source is a human donor with alopecia areata.

The chain recombines TRBV4-3 with TRBJ2-7, with TRBD1 matching over 10 bases. The CDR3 extends over 15 amino acids. Germline-derived CDR1 and CDR2 are LGHNA and YSLEER. The ends lost 3 bases at V and 3 bases at J; junction bases unmatched: 5. The CDR3 spells CASSHGQGVDYEQYF. The CDR3 DNA is TGCGCCAGCAGCCACGGACAGGGGGTGGACTACGAGCAGTACTTC.

The chain has TRBV21-1 and TRBJ2-7; no DNA check was done on the table's D call, TRBD1. TRBV21-1 is recorded as a pseudogene. The CDR3 runs to 13 residues. CDR3 residues: CASSTGQGYEQYF. In nucleotides, the CDR3 is TGTGCCAGCAGCACGGGACAGGGCTACGAGCAGTACTTC.